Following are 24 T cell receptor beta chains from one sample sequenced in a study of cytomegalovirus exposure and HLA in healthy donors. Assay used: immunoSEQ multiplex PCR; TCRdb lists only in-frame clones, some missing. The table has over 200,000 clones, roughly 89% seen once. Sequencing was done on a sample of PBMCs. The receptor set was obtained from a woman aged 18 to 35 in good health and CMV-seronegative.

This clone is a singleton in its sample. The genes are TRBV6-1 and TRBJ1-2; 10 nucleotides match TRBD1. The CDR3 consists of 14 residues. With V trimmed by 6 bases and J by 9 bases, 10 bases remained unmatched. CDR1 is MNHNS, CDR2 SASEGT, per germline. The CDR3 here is CASRDRGLEDSYTF. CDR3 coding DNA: TGTGCCAGCAGAGACAGGGGGCTAGAGGATAGCTACACCTTC.

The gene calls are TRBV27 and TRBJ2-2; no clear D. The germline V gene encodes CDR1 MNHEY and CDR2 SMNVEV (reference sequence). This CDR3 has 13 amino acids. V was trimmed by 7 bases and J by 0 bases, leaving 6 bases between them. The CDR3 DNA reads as TGTGCCAGCACCTCGTCGAACACCGGGGAGCTGTTTTTT. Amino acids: CASTSSNTGELFF.

CDR3 sequence: CASSPWTSGGAGDTQYF. CDR3 coding DNA: TGTGCCAGCAGCCCCTGGACTAGCGGGGGGGCCGGAGATACGCAGTATTTT. This sequence joins TRBV7-6 and TRBJ2-3; TRBD2 agrees at 15 bases. With 5 bases clipped from V and 5 bases from J, the junction kept 8 bases outside the gene matches. Germline V gene sequence: CDR1 SGHVS, CDR2 FNYEAQ. This CDR3 has 17 residues.

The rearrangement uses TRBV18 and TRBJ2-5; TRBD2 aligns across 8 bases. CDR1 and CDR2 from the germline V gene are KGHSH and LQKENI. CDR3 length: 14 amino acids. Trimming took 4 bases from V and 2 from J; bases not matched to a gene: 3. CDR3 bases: TGTGCCAGCTCACTCGGGACTAGTCAAGAGACCCAGTACTTC. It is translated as CASSLGTSQETQYF.

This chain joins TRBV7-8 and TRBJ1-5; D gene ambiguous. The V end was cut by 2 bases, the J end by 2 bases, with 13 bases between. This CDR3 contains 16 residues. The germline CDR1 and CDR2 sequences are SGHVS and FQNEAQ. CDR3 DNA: TGTGCCAGCAGCTTACTCCGAGGGTCACGCAATCAGCCCCAGCATTTT. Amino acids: CASSLLRGSRNQPQHF.

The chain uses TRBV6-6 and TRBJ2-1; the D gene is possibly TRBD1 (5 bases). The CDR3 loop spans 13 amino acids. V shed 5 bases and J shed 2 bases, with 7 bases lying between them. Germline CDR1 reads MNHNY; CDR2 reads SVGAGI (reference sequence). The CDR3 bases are TGTGCCAGCAGTCGACAGCCCTACAATGAGCAGTTCTTC. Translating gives CASSRQPYNEQFF.

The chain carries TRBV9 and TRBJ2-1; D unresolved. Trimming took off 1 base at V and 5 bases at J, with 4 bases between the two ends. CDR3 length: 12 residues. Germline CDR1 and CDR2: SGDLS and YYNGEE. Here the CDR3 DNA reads TGTGCCAGCAGCGTATTCGACAATGAGCAGTTCTTC. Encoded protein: CASSVFDNEQFF.

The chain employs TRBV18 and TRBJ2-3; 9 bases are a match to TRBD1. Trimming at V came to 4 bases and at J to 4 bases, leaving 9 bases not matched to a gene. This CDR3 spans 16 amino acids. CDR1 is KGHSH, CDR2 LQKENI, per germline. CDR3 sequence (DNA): TGTGCCAGCTCACACCCGGGACAGGGTGGATCAGATACGCAGTATTTT. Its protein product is CASSHPGQGGSDTQYF.

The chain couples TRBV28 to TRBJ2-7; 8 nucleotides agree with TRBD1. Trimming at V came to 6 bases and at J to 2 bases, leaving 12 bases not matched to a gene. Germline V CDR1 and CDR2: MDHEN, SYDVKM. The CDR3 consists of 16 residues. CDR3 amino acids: CASRSLQGARTYEQYV. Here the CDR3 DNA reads TGTGCCAGCAGATCCCTCCAGGGGGCGCGGACCTACGAGCAGTACGTC.

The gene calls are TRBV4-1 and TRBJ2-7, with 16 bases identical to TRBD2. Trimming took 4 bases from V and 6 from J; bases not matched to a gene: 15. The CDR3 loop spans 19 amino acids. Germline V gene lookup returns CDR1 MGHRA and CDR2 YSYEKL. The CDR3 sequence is CASSPLGGGTSGGAREQYF. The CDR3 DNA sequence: TGCGCCAGCAGCCCGCTTGGGGGTGGGACTAGCGGGGGGGCGCGCGAGCAGTACTTC.

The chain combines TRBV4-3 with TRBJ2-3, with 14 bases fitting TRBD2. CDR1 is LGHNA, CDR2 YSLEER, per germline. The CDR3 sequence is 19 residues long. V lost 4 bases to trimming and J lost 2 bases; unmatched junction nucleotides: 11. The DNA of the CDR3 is TGCGCCAGCAGCCTCCGAGGACTAGCGGGGGGCGCGCCCACAGATACGCAGTATTTT. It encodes CASSLRGLAGGAPTDTQYF.

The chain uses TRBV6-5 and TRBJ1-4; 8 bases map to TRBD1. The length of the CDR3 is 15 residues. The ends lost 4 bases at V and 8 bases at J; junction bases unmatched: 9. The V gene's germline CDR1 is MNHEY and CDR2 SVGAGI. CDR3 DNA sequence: TGTGCCAGCAGTTCGGACAGGGTCGCAGGGGAAAAACTGTTTTTT. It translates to CASSSDRVAGEKLFF.

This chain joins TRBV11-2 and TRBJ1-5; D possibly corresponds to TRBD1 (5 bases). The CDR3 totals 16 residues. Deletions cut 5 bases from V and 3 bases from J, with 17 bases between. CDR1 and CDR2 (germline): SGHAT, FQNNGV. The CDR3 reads CASSPIPGTSNQPQHF. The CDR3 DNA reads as TGTGCCAGCAGCCCGATTCCAGGGACTTCCAATCAGCCCCAGCATTTT. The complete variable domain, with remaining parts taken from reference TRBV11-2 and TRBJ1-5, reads EAGVAQSPRYKIIEKRQSVAFWCNPISGHATLYWYQQILGQGPKLLIQFQNNGVVDDSQLPKDRFSAERLKGVDSTLKIQPAKLEDSAVYLCASSPIPGTSNQPQHFGDGTRLSIL.

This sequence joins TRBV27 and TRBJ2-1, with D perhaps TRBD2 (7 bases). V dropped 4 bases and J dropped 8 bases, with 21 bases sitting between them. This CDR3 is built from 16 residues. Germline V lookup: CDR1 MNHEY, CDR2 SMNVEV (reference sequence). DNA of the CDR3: TGTGCCAGCAGTTACCGCGGACTAGGGGGTATCTATGAGCAGTTCTTC. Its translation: CASSYRGLGGIYEQFF.

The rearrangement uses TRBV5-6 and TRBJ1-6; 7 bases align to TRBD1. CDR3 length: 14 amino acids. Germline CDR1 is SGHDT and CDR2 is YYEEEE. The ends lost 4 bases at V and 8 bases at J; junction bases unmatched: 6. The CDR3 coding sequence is TGTGCCAGCAGCGGGGGACAGACCGATTCACCCCTCCACTTT. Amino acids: CASSGGQTDSPLHF.

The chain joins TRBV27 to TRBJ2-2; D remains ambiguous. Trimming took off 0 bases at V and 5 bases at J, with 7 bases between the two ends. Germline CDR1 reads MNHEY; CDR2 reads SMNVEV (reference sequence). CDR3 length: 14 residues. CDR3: CASSLSGPTGELFF. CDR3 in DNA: TGTGCCAGCAGTTTATCGGGCCCTACCGGGGAGCTGTTTTTT.

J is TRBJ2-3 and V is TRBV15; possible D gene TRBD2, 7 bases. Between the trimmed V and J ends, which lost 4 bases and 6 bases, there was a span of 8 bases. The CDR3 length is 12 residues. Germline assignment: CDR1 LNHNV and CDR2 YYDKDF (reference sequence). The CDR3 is CATSKGGDTQYF. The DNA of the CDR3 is TGTGCCACCAGCAAGGGGGGGGATACGCAGTATTTT.

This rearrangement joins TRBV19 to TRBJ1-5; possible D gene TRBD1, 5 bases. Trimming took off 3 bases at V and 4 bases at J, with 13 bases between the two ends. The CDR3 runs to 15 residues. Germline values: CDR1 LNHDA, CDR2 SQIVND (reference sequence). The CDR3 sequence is CASSIGSGGNQPQHF. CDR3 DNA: TGTGCCAGTAGTATTGGTTCCGGGGGGAATCAGCCCCAGCATTTT.

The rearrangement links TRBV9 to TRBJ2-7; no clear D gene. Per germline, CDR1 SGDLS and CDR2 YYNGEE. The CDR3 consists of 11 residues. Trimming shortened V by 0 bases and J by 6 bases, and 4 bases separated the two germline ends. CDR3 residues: CASSVGAEQYF. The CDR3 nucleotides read TGTGCCAGCAGCGTAGGGGCCGAGCAGTACTTC.

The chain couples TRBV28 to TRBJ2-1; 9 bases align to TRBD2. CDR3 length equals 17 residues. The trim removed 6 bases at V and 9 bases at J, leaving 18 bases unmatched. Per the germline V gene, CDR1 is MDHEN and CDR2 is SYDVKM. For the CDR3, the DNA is TGTGCCAGCAGCCTCTCTGGGACTAGCTCGATTAGGGGTGAGCAGTTCTTC. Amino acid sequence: CASSLSGTSSIRGEQFF.

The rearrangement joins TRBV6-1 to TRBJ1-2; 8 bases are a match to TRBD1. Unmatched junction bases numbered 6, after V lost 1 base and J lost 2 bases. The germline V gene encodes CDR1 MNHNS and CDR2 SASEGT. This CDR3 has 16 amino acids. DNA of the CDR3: TGTGCCAGCAGTGAAGGAGGGACAGGTTCCAACTATGGCTACACCTTC. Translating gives CASSEGGTGSNYGYTF.

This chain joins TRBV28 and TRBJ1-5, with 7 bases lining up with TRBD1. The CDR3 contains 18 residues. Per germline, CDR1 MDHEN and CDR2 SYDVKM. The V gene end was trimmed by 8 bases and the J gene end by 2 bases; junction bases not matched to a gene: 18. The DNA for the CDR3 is TGTGCCAGCGGTCAACAGGGGTTGGGTATATTGGGCAATCAGCCCCAGCATTTT. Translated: CASGQQGLGILGNQPQHF.

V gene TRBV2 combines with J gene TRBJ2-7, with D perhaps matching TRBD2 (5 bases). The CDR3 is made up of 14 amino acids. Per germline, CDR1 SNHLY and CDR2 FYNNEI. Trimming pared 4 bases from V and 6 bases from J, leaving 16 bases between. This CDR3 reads CASSVSGKSSEQYF. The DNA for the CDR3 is TGTGCCAGCAGTGTTTCGGGGAAATCATCCGAGCAGTACTTC.

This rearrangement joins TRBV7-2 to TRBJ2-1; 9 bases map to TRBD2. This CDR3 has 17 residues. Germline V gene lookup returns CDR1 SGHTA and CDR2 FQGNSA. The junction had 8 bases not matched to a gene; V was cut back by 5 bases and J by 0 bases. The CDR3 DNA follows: TGTGCCAGCAGCCCAGATAGCGGGGGTAGCTCCTACAATGAGCAGTTCTTC. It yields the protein CASSPDSGGSSYNEQFF.